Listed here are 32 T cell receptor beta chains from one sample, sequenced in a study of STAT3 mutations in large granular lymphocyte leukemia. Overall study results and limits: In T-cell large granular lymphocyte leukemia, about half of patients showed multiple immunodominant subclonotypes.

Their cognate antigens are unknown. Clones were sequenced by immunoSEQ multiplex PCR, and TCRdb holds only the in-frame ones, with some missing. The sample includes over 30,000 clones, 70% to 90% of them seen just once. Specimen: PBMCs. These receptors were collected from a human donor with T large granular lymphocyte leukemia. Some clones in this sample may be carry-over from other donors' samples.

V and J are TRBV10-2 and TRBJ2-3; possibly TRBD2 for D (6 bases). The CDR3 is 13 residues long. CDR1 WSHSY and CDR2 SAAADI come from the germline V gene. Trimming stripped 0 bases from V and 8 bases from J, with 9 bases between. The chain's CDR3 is CASSESAGSTQYF. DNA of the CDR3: TGCGCCAGCAGTGAGTCGGCGGGGAGTACGCAGTATTTT.

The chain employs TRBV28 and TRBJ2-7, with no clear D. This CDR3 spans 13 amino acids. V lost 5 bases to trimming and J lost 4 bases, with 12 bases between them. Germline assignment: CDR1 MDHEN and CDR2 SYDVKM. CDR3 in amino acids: CASSQSYSYEQYV. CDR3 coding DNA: TGTGCCAGCAGTCAATCCTATTCTTACGAGCAGTACGTC.

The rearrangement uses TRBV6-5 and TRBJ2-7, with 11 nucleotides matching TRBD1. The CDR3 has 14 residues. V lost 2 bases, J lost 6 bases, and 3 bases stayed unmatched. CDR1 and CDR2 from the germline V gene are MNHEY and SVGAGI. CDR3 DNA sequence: TGTGCCAGCAGTTACGGGGACAGGGGGGTCGAGCAGTACTTC. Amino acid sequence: CASSYGDRGVEQYF.

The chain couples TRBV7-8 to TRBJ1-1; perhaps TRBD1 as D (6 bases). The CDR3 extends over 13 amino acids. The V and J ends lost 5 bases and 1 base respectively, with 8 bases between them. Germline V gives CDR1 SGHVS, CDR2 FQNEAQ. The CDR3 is CASSGTPNTEAFF. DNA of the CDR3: TGTGCCAGCAGCGGGACACCGAACACTGAAGCTTTCTTT.

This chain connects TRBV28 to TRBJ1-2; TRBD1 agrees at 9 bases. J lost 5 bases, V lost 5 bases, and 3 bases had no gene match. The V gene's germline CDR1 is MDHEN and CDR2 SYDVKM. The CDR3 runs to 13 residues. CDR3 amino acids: CASSTGGSYGYTF. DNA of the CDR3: TGTGCCAGCAGTACAGGGGGCTCTTATGGCTACACCTTC.

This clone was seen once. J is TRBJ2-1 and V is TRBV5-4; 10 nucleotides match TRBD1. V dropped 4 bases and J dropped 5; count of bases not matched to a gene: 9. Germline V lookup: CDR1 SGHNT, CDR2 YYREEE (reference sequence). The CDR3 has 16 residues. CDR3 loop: CASSGGTGVWDNEQFF. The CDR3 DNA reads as TGTGCCAGCAGCGGTGGGACAGGGGTTTGGGACAATGAGCAGTTCTTC.

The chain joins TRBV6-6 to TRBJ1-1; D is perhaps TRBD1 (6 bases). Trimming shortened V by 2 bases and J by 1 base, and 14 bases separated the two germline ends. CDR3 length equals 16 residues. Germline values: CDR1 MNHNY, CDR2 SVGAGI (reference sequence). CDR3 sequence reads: CASSYRTVDRNTEAFF. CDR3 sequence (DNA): TGTGCCAGCAGTTACCGGACAGTAGATCGGAACACTGAAGCTTTCTTT.

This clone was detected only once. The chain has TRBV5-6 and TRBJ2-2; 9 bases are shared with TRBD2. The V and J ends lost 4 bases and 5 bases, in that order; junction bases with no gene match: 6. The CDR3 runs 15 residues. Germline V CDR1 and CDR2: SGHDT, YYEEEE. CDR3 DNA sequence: TGTGCCAGCAGCCCAGCGGGGGGACCTACCGGGGAGCTGTTTTTT. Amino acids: CASSPAGGPTGELFF. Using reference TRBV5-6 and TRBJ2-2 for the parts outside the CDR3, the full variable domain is DAGVTQSPTHLIKTRGQQVTLRCSPKSGHDTVSWYQQALGQGPQFIFQYYEEEERQRGNFPDRFSGHQFPNYSSELNVNALLLGDSALYLCASSPAGGPTGELFFGEGSRLTVL.

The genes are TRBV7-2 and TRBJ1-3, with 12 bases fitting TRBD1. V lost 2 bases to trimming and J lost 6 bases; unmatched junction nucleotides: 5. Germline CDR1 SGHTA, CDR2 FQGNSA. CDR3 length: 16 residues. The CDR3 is CASSLFGTGGKNTIYF. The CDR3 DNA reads TGTGCCAGCAGCTTATTTGGGACAGGGGGCAAAAACACCATATATTTT.

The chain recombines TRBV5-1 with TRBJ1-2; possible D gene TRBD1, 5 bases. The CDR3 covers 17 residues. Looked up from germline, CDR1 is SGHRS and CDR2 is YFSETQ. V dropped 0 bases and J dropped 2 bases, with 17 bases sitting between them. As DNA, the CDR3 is TGCGCCAGCAGCTTGGACCCCGGCAGGGTAGCGAACTATGGCTACACCTTC. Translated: CASSLDPGRVANYGYTF. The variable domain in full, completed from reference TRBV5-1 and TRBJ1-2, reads KAGVTQTPRYLIKTRGQQVTLSCSPISGHRSVSWYQQTPGQGLQFLFEYFSETQRNKGNFPGRFSGRQFSNSRSEMNVSTLELGDSALYLCASSLDPGRVANYGYTFGSGTRLTVV.

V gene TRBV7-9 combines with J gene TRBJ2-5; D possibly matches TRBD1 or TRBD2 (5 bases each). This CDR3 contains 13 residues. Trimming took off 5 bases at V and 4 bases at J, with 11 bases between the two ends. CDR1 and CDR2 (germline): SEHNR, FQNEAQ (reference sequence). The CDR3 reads CASSLRGAETQYF. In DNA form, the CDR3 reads TGTGCCAGCAGCCTCCGGGGCGCAGAGACCCAGTACTTC.

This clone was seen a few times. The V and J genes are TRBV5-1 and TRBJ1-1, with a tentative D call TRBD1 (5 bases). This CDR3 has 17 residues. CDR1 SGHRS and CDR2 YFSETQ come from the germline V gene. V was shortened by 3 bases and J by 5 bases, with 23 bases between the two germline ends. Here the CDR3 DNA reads TGCGCCAGCAGCTATGATCTATTGGGGCAGCCGGGGACTGAAGCTTTCTTT. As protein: CASSYDLLGQPGTEAFF.

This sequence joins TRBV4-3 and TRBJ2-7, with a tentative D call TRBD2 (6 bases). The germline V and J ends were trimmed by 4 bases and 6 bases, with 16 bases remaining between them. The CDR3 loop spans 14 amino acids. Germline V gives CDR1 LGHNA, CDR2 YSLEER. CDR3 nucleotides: TGCGCCAGCAGCCGTGTATCGGGGGATCCCGAGCAGTACTTC. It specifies CASSRVSGDPEQYF.

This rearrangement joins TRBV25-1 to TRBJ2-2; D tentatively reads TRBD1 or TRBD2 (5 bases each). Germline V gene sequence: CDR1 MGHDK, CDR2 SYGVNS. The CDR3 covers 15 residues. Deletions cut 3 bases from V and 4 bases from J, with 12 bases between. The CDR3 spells CASSDPQGPTGELFF. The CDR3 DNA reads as TGTGCCAGCAGTGATCCCCAGGGACCCACCGGGGAGCTGTTTTTT. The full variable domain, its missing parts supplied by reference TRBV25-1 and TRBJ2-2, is EADIYQTPRYLVIGTGKKITLECSQTMGHDKMYWYQQDPGMELHLIHYSYGVNSTEKGDLSSESTVSRIRTEHFPLTLESARPSHTSQYLCASSDPQGPTGELFFGEGSRLTVL.

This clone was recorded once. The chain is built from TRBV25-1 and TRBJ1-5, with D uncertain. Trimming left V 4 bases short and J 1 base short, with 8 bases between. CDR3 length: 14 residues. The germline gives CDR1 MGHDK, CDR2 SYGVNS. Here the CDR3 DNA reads TGTGCCAGCAGTGGCCAGACAAGCAATCAGCCCCAGCATTTT. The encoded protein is CASSGQTSNQPQHF.

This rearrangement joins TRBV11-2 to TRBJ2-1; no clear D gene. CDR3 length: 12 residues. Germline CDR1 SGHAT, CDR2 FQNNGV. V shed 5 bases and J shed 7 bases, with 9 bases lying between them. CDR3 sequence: CASSKQGNEQFF. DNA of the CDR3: TGTGCCAGCAGCAAACAAGGGAATGAGCAGTTCTTC.

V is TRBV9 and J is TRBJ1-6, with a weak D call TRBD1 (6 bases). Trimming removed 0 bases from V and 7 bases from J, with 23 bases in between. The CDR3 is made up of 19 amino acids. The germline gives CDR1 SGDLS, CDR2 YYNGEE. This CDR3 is CASSVGTGKIGDLNSPLHF. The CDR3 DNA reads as TGTGCCAGCAGCGTAGGAACAGGGAAGATTGGAGATTTGAATTCACCCCTCCACTTT. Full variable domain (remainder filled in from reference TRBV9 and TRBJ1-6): DSGVTQTPKHLITATGQRVTLRCSPRSGDLSVYWYQQSLDQGLQFLIQYYNGEERAKGNILERFSAQQFPDLHSELNLSSLELGDSALYFCASSVGTGKIGDLNSPLHFGNGTRLTVT.

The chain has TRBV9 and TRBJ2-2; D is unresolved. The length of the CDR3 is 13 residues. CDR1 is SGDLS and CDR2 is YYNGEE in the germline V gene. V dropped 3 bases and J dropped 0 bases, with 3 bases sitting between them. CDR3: CASSEANTGELFF. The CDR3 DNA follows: TGTGCCAGCAGCGAAGCGAACACCGGGGAGCTGTTTTTT.

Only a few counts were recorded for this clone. The CDR3 region has the DNA TGCGCCAGCGCCGGGACAAGCTATGGCTACACCTTC. This codes for CASAGTSYGYTF. The rearrangement links TRBV5-1 to TRBJ1-2; tentative D call: TRBD1 (6 bases). V lost 7 bases and J lost 4, with 11 bases in between. Germline V gene data show CDR1 as SGHRS and CDR2 as YFSETQ. The CDR3 is 12 amino acids.

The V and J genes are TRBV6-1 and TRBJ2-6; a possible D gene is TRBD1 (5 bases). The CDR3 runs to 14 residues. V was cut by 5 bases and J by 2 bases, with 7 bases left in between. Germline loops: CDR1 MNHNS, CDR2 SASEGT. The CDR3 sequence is CASSQGAGANVLTF. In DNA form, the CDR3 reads TGTGCCAGCAGTCAGGGTGCTGGGGCCAACGTCCTGACTTTC.

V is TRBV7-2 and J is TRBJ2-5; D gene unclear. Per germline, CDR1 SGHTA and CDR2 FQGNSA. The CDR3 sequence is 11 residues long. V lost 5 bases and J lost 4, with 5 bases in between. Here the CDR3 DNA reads TGTGCCAGCAGCCCCTTAGAGACCCAGTACTTC. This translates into CASSPLETQYF.

This chain's CDR3 is CASSSDGYEQYV. CDR3 nucleotides: TGCGCCAGCAGTTCGGACGGCTACGAGCAGTACGTC. The chain links TRBV5-1 to TRBJ2-7; D unclear. Germline assignment: CDR1 SGHRS and CDR2 YFSETQ. Trimming cost V 5 bases and J 3 bases, with 9 bases left between them. The CDR3 is 12 amino acids.

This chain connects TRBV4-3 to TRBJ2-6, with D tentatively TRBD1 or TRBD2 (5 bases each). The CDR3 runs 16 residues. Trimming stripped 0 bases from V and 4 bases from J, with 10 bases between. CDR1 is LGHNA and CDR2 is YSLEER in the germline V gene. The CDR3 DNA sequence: TGCGCCAGCAGCCAAGATACGGGGACCGGGGCCAACGTCCTGACTTTC. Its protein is CASSQDTGTGANVLTF.

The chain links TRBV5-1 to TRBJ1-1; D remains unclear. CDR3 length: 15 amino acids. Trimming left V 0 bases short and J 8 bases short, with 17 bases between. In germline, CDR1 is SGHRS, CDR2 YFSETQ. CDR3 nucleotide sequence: TGCGCCAGCAGCTTGGAGGTCGCACGCATGGGGGAAGCTTTCTTT. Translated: CASSLEVARMGEAFF. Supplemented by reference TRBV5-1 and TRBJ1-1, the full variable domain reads KAGVTQTPRYLIKTRGQQVTLSCSPISGHRSVSWYQQTPGQGLQFLFEYFSETQRNKGNFPGRFSGRQFSNSRSEMNVSTLELGDSALYLCASSLEVARMGEAFFGQGTRLTVV.

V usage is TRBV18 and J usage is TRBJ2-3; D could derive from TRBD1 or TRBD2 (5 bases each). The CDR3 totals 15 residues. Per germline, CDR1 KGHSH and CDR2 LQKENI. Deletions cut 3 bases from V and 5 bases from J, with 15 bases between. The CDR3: CASSPAKGSGDTQYF. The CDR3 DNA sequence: TGTGCCAGCTCACCCGCCAAGGGGAGTGGAGATACGCAGTATTTT.

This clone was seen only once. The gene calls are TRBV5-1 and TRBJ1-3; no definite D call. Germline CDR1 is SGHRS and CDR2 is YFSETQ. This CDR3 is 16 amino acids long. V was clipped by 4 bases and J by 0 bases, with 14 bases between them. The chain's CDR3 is CASSLVSVASGNTIYF. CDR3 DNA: TGCGCCAGCAGCCTGGTGTCAGTCGCCTCTGGAAACACCATATATTTT.

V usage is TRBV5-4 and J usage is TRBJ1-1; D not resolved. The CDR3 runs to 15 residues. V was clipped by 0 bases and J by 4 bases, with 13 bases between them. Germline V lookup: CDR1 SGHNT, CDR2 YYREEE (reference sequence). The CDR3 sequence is CASSLDLSRSTEAFF. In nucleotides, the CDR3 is TGTGCCAGCAGCTTGGACCTATCCCGTAGCACTGAAGCTTTCTTT.

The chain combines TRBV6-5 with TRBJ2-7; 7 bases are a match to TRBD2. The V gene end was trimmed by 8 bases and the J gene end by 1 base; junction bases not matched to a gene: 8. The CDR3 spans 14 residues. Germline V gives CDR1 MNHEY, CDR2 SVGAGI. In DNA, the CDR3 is TGTGCCAGCCGTAAGCGGGGTTGGTCCTACGAGCAGTACGTC. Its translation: CASRKRGWSYEQYV.

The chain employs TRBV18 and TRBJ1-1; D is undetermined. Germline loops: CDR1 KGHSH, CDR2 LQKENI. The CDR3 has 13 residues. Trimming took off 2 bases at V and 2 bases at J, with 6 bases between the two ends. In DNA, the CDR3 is TGTGCCAGCTCACCAGGAAGTAACACTGAAGCTTTCTTT. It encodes CASSPGSNTEAFF. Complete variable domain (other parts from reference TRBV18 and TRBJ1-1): NAGVMQNPRHLVRRRGQEARLRCSPMKGHSHVYWYRQLPEEGLKFMVYLQKENIIDESGMPKERFSAEFPKEGPSILRIQQVVRGDSAAYFCASSPGSNTEAFFGQGTRLTVV.

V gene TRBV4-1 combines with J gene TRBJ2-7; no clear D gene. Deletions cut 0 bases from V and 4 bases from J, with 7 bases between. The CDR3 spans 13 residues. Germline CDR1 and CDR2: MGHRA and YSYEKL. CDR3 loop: CASSQDLGYEQYF. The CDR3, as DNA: TGCGCCAGCAGCCAAGATCTCGGGTACGAGCAGTACTTC.

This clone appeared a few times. The CDR3 sequence is CALAGRHSPLHF. In nucleotides, the CDR3 is TGTGCCTTGGCAGGGCGGCATTCACCCCTCCACTTT. The chain is built from TRBV30 and TRBJ1-6; TRBD1 is a possible D gene (5 bases). From germline, CDR1 is GTSNPN and CDR2 SVGIG (reference sequence). Trimming removed 7 bases from V and 8 bases from J, with 12 bases in between. CDR3 size: 12 residues.

The CDR3 nucleotides read TGCGCCAGCAGCTTGGATGGGAGACCCCAAGAGACCCAGTACTTC. Amino acid sequence: CASSLDGRPQETQYF. The chain has TRBV5-1 and TRBJ2-5, with D possibly matching TRBD2 (5 bases). The germline CDR1 and CDR2 sequences are SGHRS and YFSETQ. The CDR3 sequence is 15 residues long. Trimming took 0 bases from V and 1 from J, leaving 10 bases between them.